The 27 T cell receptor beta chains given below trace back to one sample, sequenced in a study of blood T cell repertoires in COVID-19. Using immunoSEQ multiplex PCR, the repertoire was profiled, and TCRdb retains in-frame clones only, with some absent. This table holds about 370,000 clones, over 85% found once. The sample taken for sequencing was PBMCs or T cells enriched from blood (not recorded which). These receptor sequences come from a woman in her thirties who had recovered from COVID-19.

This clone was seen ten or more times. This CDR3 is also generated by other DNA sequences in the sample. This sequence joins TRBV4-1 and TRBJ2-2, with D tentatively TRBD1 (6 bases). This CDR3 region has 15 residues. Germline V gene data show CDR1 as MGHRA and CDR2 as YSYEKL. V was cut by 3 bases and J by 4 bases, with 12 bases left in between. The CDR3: CASSHSQGLTGELFF. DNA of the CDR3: TGCGCCAGCAGCCATTCACAGGGTCTCACCGGGGAGCTGTTTTTT.

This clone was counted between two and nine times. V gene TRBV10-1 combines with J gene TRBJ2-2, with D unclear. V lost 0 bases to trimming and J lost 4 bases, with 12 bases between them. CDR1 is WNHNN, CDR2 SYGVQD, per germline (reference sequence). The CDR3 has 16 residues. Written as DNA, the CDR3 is TGCGCCAGCAGTGAGTCTGGGCAGATACTCACCGGGGAGCTGTTTTTT. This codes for CASSESGQILTGELFF.

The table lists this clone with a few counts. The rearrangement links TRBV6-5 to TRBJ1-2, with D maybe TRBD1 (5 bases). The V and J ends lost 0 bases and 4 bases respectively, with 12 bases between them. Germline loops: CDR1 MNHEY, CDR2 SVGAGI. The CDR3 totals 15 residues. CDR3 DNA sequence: TGTGCCAGCAGTTACTCGAGTAGACAGCCCTATGGCTACACCTTC. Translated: CASSYSSRQPYGYTF.

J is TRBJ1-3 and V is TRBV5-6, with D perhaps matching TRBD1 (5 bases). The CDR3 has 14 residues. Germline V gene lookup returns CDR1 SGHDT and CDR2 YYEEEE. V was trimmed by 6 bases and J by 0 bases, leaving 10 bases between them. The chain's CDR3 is CASNPTGSGNTIYF. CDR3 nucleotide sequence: TGTGCCAGCAATCCAACAGGCTCTGGAAACACCATATATTTT.

In DNA form, the CDR3 reads TGTGCCAGCAGCCAAGAGGAGACAGGACCTTTTGGCTACACCTTC. It encodes CASSQEETGPFGYTF. This chain links TRBV4-2 with TRBJ1-2, with D possibly being TRBD1 (6 bases). CDR3 length: 15 residues. V dropped 0 bases and J dropped 7 bases, with 15 bases sitting between them. The germline CDR1 and CDR2 sequences are LGHNA and YNFKEQ.

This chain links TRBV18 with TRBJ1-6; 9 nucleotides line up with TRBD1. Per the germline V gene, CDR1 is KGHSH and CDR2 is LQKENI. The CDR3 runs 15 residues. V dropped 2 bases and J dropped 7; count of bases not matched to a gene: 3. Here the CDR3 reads CASSPGGTGNSPLHF. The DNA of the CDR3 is TGTGCCAGCTCACCAGGCGGGACAGGGAATTCACCCCTCCACTTT. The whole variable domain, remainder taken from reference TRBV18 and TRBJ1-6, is NAGVMQNPRHLVRRRGQEARLRCSPMKGHSHVYWYRQLPEEGLKFMVYLQKENIIDESGMPKERFSAEFPKEGPSILRIQQVVRGDSAAYFCASSPGGTGNSPLHFGNGTRLTVT.

This CDR3 reads CASSRDREGYTF. The CDR3 bases are TGTGCCAGCAGCCGGGACAGGGAGGGCTACACCTTC. The chain combines TRBV9 with TRBJ1-2, with 9 positions matching TRBD1. The germline CDR1 and CDR2 sequences are SGDLS and YYNGEE. CDR3 length: 12 amino acids. Trimming cost V 4 bases and J 8 bases; bases outside gene matches: 3.

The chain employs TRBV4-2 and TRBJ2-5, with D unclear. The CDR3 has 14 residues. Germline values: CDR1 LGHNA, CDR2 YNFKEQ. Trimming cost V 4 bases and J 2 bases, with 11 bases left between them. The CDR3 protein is CASSLLHRQETQYF. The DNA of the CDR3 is TGTGCCAGCAGCCTGTTACACCGACAAGAGACCCAGTACTTC.

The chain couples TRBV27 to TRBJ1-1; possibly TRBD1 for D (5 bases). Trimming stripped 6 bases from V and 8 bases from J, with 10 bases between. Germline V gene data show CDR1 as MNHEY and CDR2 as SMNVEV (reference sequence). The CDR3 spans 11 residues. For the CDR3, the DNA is TGTGCCAGCAGCCAGGGTTGGGAAGCTTTCTTT. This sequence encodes CASSQGWEAFF.

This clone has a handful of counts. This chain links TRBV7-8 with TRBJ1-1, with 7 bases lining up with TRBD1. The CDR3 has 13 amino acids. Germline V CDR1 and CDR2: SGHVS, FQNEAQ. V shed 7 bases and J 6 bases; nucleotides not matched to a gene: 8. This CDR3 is CASTDRVFSEAFF. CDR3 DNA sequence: TGTGCCAGCACCGACAGGGTATTTTCTGAAGCTTTCTTT.

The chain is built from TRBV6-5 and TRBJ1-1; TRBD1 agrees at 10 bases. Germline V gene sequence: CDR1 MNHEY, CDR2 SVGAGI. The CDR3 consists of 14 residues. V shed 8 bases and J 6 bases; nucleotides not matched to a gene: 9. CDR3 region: CASLGSGTGAEAFF. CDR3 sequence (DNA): TGTGCCAGCCTGGGATCCGGGACAGGGGCTGAAGCTTTCTTT.

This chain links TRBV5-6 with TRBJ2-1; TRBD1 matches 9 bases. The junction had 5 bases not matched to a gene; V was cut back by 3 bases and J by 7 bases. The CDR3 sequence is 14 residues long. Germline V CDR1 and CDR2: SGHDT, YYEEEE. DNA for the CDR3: TGTGCCAGCAGCTCCGGGACAGGGTCGAATGAGCAGTTCTTC. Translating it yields CASSSGTGSNEQFF. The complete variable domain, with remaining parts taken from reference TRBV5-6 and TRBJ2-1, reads DAGVTQSPTHLIKTRGQQVTLRCSPKSGHDTVSWYQQALGQGPQFIFQYYEEEERQRGNFPDRFSGHQFPNYSSELNVNALLLGDSALYLCASSSGTGSNEQFFGPGTRLTVL.

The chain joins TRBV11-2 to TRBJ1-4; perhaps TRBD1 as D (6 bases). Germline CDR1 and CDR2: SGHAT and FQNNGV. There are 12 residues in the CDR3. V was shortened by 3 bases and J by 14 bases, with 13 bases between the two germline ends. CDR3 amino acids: CASSFKTGQLFF. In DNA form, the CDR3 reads TGTGCCAGCAGCTTTAAGACAGGACAGCTGTTTTTT.

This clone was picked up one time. CDR3 bases: TGTGCCAGCAGCGCAACCAGGGGCGCTTTCTTT. This codes for CASSATRGAFF. The chain carries TRBV28 and TRBJ1-1; tentative D call: TRBD1 (6 bases). The CDR3 has 11 residues. Trimming removed 6 bases at V and 11 bases at J, with 13 bases between. Germline V lookup: CDR1 MDHEN, CDR2 SYDVKM.

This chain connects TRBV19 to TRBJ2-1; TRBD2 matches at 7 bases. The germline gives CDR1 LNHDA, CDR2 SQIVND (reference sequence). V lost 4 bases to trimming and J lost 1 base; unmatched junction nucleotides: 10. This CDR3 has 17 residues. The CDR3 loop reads CASSTGTTLSSYNEQFF. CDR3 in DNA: TGTGCCAGTAGTACAGGGACTACTCTCAGTTCCTACAATGAGCAGTTCTTC.

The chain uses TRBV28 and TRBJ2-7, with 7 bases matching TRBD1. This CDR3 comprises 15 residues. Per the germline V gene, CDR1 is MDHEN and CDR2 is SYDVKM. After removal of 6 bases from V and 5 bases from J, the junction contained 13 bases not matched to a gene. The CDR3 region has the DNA TGTGCCAGCAGCCCCTCCCTTACAGGGGCTCACGAGCAGTACTTC. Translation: CASSPSLTGAHEQYF.

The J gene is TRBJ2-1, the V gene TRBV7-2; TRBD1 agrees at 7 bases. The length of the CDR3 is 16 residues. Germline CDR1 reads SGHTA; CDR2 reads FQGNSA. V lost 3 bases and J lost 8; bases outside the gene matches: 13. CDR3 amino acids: CASSLDRFRGMDEQFF. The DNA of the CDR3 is TGTGCCAGCAGCTTGGACAGGTTTAGAGGGATGGATGAGCAGTTCTTC.

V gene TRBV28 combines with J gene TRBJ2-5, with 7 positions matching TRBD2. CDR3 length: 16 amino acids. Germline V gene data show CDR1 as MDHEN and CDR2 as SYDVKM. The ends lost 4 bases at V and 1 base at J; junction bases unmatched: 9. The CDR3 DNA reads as TGTGCCAGCAGTTCCCGGGCAGCGGGAAGCCAAGAGACCCAGTACTTC. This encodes CASSSRAAGSQETQYF.

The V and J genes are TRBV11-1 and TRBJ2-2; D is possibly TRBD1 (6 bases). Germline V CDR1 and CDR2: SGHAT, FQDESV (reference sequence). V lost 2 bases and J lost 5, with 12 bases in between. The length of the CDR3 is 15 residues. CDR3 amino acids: CASSLRWGRTGELFF. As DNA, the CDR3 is TGTGCCAGCAGCTTAAGGTGGGGGCGGACCGGGGAGCTGTTTTTT.

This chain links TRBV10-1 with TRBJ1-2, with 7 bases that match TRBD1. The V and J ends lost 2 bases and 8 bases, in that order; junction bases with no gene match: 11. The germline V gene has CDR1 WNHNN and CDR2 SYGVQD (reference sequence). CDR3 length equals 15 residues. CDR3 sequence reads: CASSEKGASLWGYTF. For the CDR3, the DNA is TGCGCCAGCAGTGAGAAGGGGGCCTCCCTGTGGGGCTACACCTTC.

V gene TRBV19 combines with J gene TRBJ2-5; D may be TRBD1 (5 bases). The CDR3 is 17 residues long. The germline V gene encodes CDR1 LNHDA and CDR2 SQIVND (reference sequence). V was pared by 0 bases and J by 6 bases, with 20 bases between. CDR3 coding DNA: TGTGCCAGTAGTATAGATCGGATGAGGCAGGGCGGACAGACCCAGTACTTC. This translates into CASSIDRMRQGGQTQYF.

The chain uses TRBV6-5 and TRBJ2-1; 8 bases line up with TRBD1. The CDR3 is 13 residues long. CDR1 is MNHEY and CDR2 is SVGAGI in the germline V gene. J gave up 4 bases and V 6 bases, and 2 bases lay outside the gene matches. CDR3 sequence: CASRGQVYNEQFF. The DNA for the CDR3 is TGTGCCAGCAGGGGACAGGTATACAATGAGCAGTTCTTC.

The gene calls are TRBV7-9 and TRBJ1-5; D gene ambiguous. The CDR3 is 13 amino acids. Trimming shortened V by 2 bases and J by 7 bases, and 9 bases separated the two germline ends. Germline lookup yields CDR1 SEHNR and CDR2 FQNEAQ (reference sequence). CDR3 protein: CASSLRGNQPQHF. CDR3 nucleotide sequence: TGTGCCAGCAGCTTAAGAGGAAACCAGCCCCAGCATTTT.

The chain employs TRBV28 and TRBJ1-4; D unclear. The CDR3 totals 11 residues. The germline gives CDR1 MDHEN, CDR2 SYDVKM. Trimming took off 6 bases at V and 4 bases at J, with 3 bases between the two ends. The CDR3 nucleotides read TGTGCCAGCAGCTTTAATGAAAAACTGTTTTTT. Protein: CASSFNEKLFF.

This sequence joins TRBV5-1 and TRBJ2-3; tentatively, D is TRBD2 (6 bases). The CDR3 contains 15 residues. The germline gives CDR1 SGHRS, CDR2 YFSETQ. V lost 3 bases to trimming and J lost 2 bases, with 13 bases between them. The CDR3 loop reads CASSSGGTPTDTQYF. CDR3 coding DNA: TGCGCCAGCAGCTCCGGAGGGACCCCCACAGATACGCAGTATTTT.

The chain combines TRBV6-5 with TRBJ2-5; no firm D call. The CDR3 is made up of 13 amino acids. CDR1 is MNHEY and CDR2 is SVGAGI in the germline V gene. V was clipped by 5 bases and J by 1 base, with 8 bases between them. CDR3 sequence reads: CASSTTFQETQYF. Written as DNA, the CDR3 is TGTGCCAGCAGTACGACATTCCAAGAGACCCAGTACTTC.

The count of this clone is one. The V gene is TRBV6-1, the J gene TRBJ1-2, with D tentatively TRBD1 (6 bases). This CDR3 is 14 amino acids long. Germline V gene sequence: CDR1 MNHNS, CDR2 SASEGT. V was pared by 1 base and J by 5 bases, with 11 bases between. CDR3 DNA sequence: TGTGCCAGCAGTGAAGGGACAGTTGTATATGGCTACACCTTC. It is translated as CASSEGTVVYGYTF.